This TCR beta chain came from a study of T cells in Graves' hyperthyroidism and ophthalmopathy (dated by TCRdb to about 2019). Looking at the study overall: Peripheral blood was sampled at the time of initial diagnosis, prior to any treatment. To identify TCR V-J signatures that set the groups apart, the researchers used a discovery cohort of 100 or so patients, made up of 40 to 45 with Graves' ophthalmopathy and some 58 with stable Graves' hyperthyroidism. Prospective prediction of ophthalmopathy was tested in an independent validation cohort consisting of 18 to 20 hyperthyroidism patients and more than 15 patients who later progressed to ophthalmopathy. For training and testing, the 80 to 100 patients in the discovery cohort were randomly divided in a 7:3 ratio. In roughly six Graves' hyperthyroidism patients, the study also compared T-cell repertoires from thyroid tissue with T-cell repertoires from blood. Following sampling, methimazole starting at 30 mg daily was given to hyperthyroidism patients, and high-dose intravenous methylprednisolone was given to ophthalmopathy patients. TCR Vbeta CDR3 sequencing of roughly 140 peripheral blood samples (around 45 ophthalmopathy, 75 to 80 hyperthyroidism and some 17 progressor patients) is reported in the paper. What the study reported, not specific to this receptor: A model built on a 13 V-J signature distinguished ophthalmopathy from stable hyperthyroidism, reaching around 90% sensitivity and around 81% specificity in cross-validation and 80%/75% in testing. In validation, the model predicted progression to ophthalmopathy a median of roughly 6.1 months before onset, with around 70% sensitivity and more than 72% specificity. No statistical method was used to set the sample size in advance, and investigators knew the group allocation. Blood samples also contained most of the expanded thyroid clonotypes (frequency above 0.001), which suggests that blood repertoires may reflect thyroid immune responses.

A patient counted as having stable Graves' hyperthyroidism if no progression to ophthalmopathy occurred over 18 months of follow-up. The hyperthyroidism patients were between 18 and 65 years old and newly diagnosed, with a disease duration of less than 2 months. The study excluded patients with uncontrolled infections, other autoimmune diseases, pregnancy or lactation. Diagnoses were based on clinical symptoms, serum thyroxine and TRAb, thyroid ultrasound and orbital computed tomography. PBMCs were separated from 8 to 10 ml of fresh peripheral blood using Ficoll-Paque density gradient centrifugation. Total RNA was extracted with Trizol reagent, and quality was checked on an Agilent 2100 Bioanalyzer. This clonotype was seen at least ten times. The antigen it recognizes is unknown. Per-base quality was not reported, and no clone a single base away is much larger than it. Inclusive of the bounding cysteine and phenylalanine, the CDR3 is 13 residues long. Kept here is only the CDR3 DNA, which spans 39 bases and is read in frame from base 1. For CDR1 and CDR2, the germline V gene (reference sequence) lists LNHDA and SQIVND. V is pared back by 5 bases and J by 6 bases, with 14 bases lying between the germline termini.

The TCR beta CDR3 regions were amplified from the RNA transcripts. For the first round of RT-PCR on the TCR CDR3, the HTBI primer set was used together with the Qiagen OneStep RT-PCR kit. Libraries were constructed in a second round of multiplex PCR, after which size selection and purification were carried out. The libraries were sequenced on an Illumina HiSeq2000 using paired-end 100 bp reads. From the authors' description of their analysis: SOAPnuke was used to process the raw data, throwing out any read that contained adapters or uncalled bases, had a mean Phred below 15, or lacked an exact constant-primer or identifier match. High-quality paired reads were merged with COPE v1.2.5, and unique nucleotide sequences were defined as clonotypes. MiTCR v1.1 was used to align clonotypes to the IMGT TRBV, TRBD and TRBJ reference segments. The analysis was restricted to V-J combinations with a frequency above 0.0001, which together covered 99% to 99.2% of the repertoires. A TCS score was defined as the ratio between F50 (clonal expansion) and ExV (chaos), using BLOSUM62-based TCRdist between CDR3 peptides within each V-J. Welch's t-statistics and random forest reduced fewer than 600 V-J features to some 14, which were used in a naive Bayes classifier (R e1071). Using fastp at Q25 and MiXCR, TCRdb reprocessed the public reads and kept productive beta chains. All rows with the same CDR3 protein become a single entry with the most common DNA and genes. TCRdb, not the authors, supplied the V and J calls. The sample yields hundreds of thousands of distinct CDR3 sequences; less than 15% were counted once. Roughly 10% of the sample is in the top ten clones.

Sequencing was done on a sample of blood. The receptor comes from a young woman with Graves' hyperthyroidism. The sequence is built from TRBV19 and TRBJ2-7; tentative D gene TRBD2, with 6 bases matching. For the CDR3, the sequence is CASSGGSASEQYF. In nucleotides, the sequence is TGTGCCAGTAGTGGGGGGAGCGCCTCCGAGCAGTACTTC.